The rows below give T cell receptor beta chains drawn from one sample of a study of Graves' ophthalmopathy and Graves' hyperthyroidism. In TCRdb, the multiplex PCR reads were re-called with MiXCR into one record per CDR3 protein. The sample carries some 520,000 distinct CDR3 sequences, roughly an eighth recorded once. Input material: blood. Receptors were obtained from a woman aged 25-40 years with Graves' ophthalmopathy. CDR3s include the opening cysteine and the closing phenylalanine or tryptophan. D genes are given only for firm matches. Rows give clone size only sometimes, using once, few, many, or a class for an expanded clone.

>many|TRBV20-1|TRBJ2-7|.
TGCAGTGGGGGGGGCCCTACGGGGCAGTACTTC
CSGGGPTGQYF
>many|TRBV7-2|TRBJ2-7|TRBD1
TGTGCCAGCAGCCGTCATGACAGGGGCTACGAGCAGTACTTC
CASSRHDRGYEQYF
>many|TRBV7-9|TRBJ1-1|TRBD1
TGTGCCAGCAGTCAAGGGGGCAGACAAGGTACTGAAGCTTTCTTT
CASSQGGRQGTEAFF
>many|TRBV20-1|TRBJ2-7|.
TGCAGTGCTTACAGGGACCTACACTACGAGCAGTACTTC
CSAYRDLHYEQYF
>many|TRBV20-1|TRBJ2-6|TRBD2
TGCAGTGCTAGAGATCCTTGGGGCGGGAGGAGCTCTGGGGCCAACGTCCTGACTTTC
CSARDPWGGRSSGANVLTF
>.|TRBV11-2|TRBJ1-3|.
TGTGCCAGCAGCTTTGGTACTGGGCAGGGTGGAAACACCATATATTTT
CASSFGTGQGGNTIYF
>many|TRBV7-8|TRBJ1-2|.
TGTGCCAGCAGCCCGTCTCGGGTGAGGGTTGGCTATGGCTACACCTTC
CASSPSRVRVGYGYTF
>many|TRBV6-9|TRBJ1-6|TRBD1
TGTGCCAGCGGGACAGGGAATTCACCCCTCCACTTT
CASGTGNSPLHF
>many|TRBV25-1|TRBJ2-7|.
TGTGCCAGCAGAAGGCTGTCCTCCTACGAGCAGTACTTC
CASRRLSSYEQYF
>many|TRBV30|TRBJ1-2|.
TGTGCCTGGGCAACAGGGAATAACTATGGCTACACCTTC
CAWATGNNYGYTF
>many|TRBV20-1|TRBJ2-2|.
TGCAGTGCGAGGAGGTGGGGCACCGGGGAGCTGTTTTTT
CSARRWGTGELFF
>many|TRBV28|TRBJ2-2|.
TGTGCCAGCAGTCGCTTGTCGGACAGCCTAACCGGGGAGCTGTTTTTT
CASSRLSDSLTGELFF
>.|TRBV6-1|TRBJ1-2|.
TGTGCCAGCAGCCCCATGTCCGATTATGGCTACACCTTC
CASSPMSDYGYTF
>.|TRBV7-2|TRBJ1-6|TRBD1
TGTGCCGGCAGCGCAGGGACAGGGGTGGATTCACACCTCCACTTT
CAGSAGTGVDSHLHF
>many|TRBV29-1|TRBJ2-5|.
TGCAGCGTTGAATGGCAGGACCTACAAGAGACCCAGTACTTC
CSVEWQDLQETQYF
>.|TRBV14|TRBJ1-2|TRBD1
TGTGCCAGCAGCCAAGCCGTGACAGGGAGATTGGGCTACACCTTC
CASSQAVTGRLGYTF
>few|TRBV27|TRBJ1-1|.
TGTGCCAGCAGTTTCGACAGTTACACTGAAGCTTTCTTT
CASSFDSYTEAFF
>few|TRBV24-1|TRBJ2-5|TRBD2
TGTGCCACCAGTGAAACACTAGCGGGCTACGAGACCCAGCACTTC
CATSETLAGYETQHF
>few|TRBV12-3/TRBV12-4|TRBJ2-5|TRBD1
TGTGCCAGCAGGCTCGGACAGGCTCAAGAGACCCAGTACTTC
CASRLGQAQETQYF
>many|TRBV5-1|TRBJ1-1|TRBD1
TGCGCCAGCAGCTCTAGCCGGGACAGGTTGGGGATGAACACTGAAGCTTTCTTT
CASSSSRDRLGMNTEAFF
>many|TRBV12-3/TRBV12-4|TRBJ1-2|TRBD1
TGTGCCAGCAGTGACAGGGGAAGCTCTGGCTACACCTTC
CASSDRGSSGYTF
>many|TRBV10-3|TRBJ2-3|.
TGTGCCACCCACGGCAGCGGAAGCACAGATACGCAGTATTTT
CATHGSGSTDTQYF
>many|TRBV12-3/TRBV12-4|TRBJ2-7|.
TGTGCCAGCAGTTTAGCGCGAGATGGCGAGCAGTACTTC
CASSLARDGEQYF
>many|TRBV12-5|TRBJ2-2|.
TGTGCTAGTGGTCCAAATACCGGGGAGCTGTTTTTT
CASGPNTGELFF
>many|TRBV5-1|TRBJ2-7|.
TGCGCCAGCAGCTTGGGAGGGGTGAGAGAGCAGTACTTC
CASSLGGVREQYF
>many|TRBV7-3|TRBJ1-1|.
TGTGCCAGCAGCTTAGGTCGGGGGTCCGAAGCTTTCTTT
CASSLGRGSEAFF
>many|TRBV30|TRBJ1-1|.
TGTGCCTGGAGCCCGGATAGGGAAACTGAAGCTTTCTTT
CAWSPDRETEAFF
>many|TRBV6-1|TRBJ1-2|.
TGTGCCAGCAGTGAAATTGTCTCCTACACCTTC
CASSEIVSYTF
>many|TRBV27|TRBJ1-1|.
TGTGCCAGCAGTCCCTTGAGAAGGCGGGAGGCTTTCTTT
CASSPLRRREAFF
>few|TRBV6-5|TRBJ2-5|.
TGTGCCAGCAGTTACGGGCGTTGGGAGACCCAGTACTTC
CASSYGRWETQYF
>many|TRBV6-4|TRBJ1-2|.
TGTGCCAGCAGTGACTCTACAGCCCCCAACTATGGCTACACCTTC
CASSDSTAPNYGYTF
>many|TRBV11-2|TRBJ2-5|TRBD2
TGTGCCAGCAGCACGACTAGCATCGTCCAAGAGACCCAGTACTTC
CASSTTSIVQETQYF
>.|TRBV20-1|TRBJ2-2|TRBD1
TGCAGTGCTACGACAGGGAGTCGCACCGGGGAGCTGTTTTTT
CSATTGSRTGELFF
>many|TRBV6-1|TRBJ1-1|.
TGTGCCAGCAGTAGGTCCCCAGACAGCCTGAACACTGAAGCTTTCTTT
CASSRSPDSLNTEAFF
>few|TRBV18|TRBJ2-7|TRBD2
TGTGCCAGCTCACTGCTAGCGGGAGGTGAAGAGCAGTACTTC
CASSLLAGGEEQYF
>.|TRBV6-5|TRBJ1-5|.
TGTGCCAGCAGTTACCGAATAGGGGATCAGCCTCAGCATTTT
CASSYRIGDQPQHF
>many|TRBV20-1|TRBJ1-5|TRBD1
TGCAGTGCTCCCAGGGGGACAGGGGGCAATCAGCCCCAGCATTTT
CSAPRGTGGNQPQHF
>.|TRBV20-1|TRBJ2-7|.
TGCAGTGCTTCCTCCGGGATTAGGTACGAGCAGTACTTC
CSASSGIRYEQYF
>few|TRBV15|TRBJ2-3|.
TGTGCCACCAGCAGAGATCCCCGGGGAGATACGCAGTATTTT
CATSRDPRGDTQYF
>few|TRBV3-1|TRBJ2-2|TRBD1
TGTGCCAGCAGACACAGGGGGGTCGGGGAGCTGTTTTTT
CASRHRGVGELFF
>.|TRBV9|TRBJ1-1|.
TGTGCCAGCAGCCACAAAGGGAGGGGCACTGAAGCTTGCTTT
CASSHKGRGTEACF
>many|TRBV20-1|TRBJ1-1|TRBD1
TGCAGTGCCGGGACAGGGGGCGCGGGGAACACTGAAGCTTTCTTT
CSAGTGGAGNTEAFF
>.|TRBV4-1|TRBJ2-2|.
TGCGCCAGCAGCCATCTACAAAGGGACACCGGGGAGCTGTTTTTT
CASSHLQRDTGELFF
>many|TRBV5-1|TRBJ2-2|.
TGCGCCAGCAGCCGACAGGTGAACACCGGGGAGCTGTTTTTT
CASSRQVNTGELFF
>many|TRBV6-1|TRBJ2-7|TRBD1
TGTGCCAGCAGTGAATCCCCACTGACAGGGCTACTTACATACGAGCAGTACTTC
CASSESPLTGLLTYEQYF
>many|TRBV6-5|TRBJ2-7|.
TGTGCCAGCAGTTACGGCAGTGGATTAGCCGCGGCCTACGAGCAGTACTTC
CASSYGSGLAAAYEQYF
>many|TRBV30|TRBJ2-7|.
TGTGCCTGGAGCCCCGCTACCCTTTACTCCTACGAGCAGTACTTC
CAWSPATLYSYEQYF
>many|TRBV6-1|TRBJ2-4|.
TGTGCCAGCAGTGAAGGCCGAAGGGCGTTGGATTTCGACATTCAGTACTTC
CASSEGRRALDFDIQYF
>many|TRBV6-2/TRBV6-3|TRBJ1-5|.
TGTGCCAGCAGTTATAGCCGGGACATAGGGAATCAGCCCCAGCATTTT
CASSYSRDIGNQPQHF
>many|TRBV27|TRBJ2-7|.
TGTGCCAGCAGTTTATCGGGGTCGGAGCAGTACTTC
CASSLSGSEQYF
>.|TRBV10-3|TRBJ1-1|.
TGTGCCATCAGTGGGACGGCTGAAGCTTTCTTT
CAISGTAEAFF